One and the same sample provided the 4 T cell receptor beta chains below, sequenced in a study of blood T cells in healthy people across ages. A sample-barcoded 5' primer and a J-beta primer mix were used in a second PCR of about 6 to 11 cycles. TCRdb recomputed calls from the 5' RACE reads with MiXCR, one row per CDR3 protein. The profile shows 780,000 or so distinct CDR3 sequences, approximately 53% of them singletons. Sequencing input: blood. These receptors were obtained from a man aged 80 or over in good health.

This chain links TRBV28 with TRBJ2-7; D ambiguous. The CDR3 covers 12 residues. Germline assignment: CDR1 MDHEN and CDR2 SYDVKM. Trimming left V 3 bases short and J 11 bases short, with 14 bases between. Here the CDR3 DNA reads TGTGCCAGCAGTTTGGCCGGCGGACGTAAGTACTTC. It codes for CASSLAGGRKYF.

This clonotype has more than one count but fewer than ten. This chain uses TRBV10-3 with TRBJ2-7; 9 nucleotides agree with TRBD1. CDR1 is ENHRY and CDR2 is SYGVKD in the germline V gene. This CDR3 spans 16 amino acids. Germline trimming cut 4 bases from V and 7 bases from J; bases unmatched to any gene: 14. Written as DNA, the CDR3 is TGTGCCATCAGTGGGGGGACAGGGAACAGCTACAATGAGCAGTACTTC. Amino acid sequence: CAISGGTGNSYNEQYF.

The CDR3 sequence is CASSQEVRDGGYEQYF. The DNA for the CDR3 is TGCGCCAGCAGCCAAGAAGTCCGGGACGGAGGATACGAGCAGTACTTC. This rearrangement joins TRBV4-1 to TRBJ2-7, with D possibly being TRBD1 or TRBD2 (5 bases each). The CDR3 contains 16 residues. Germline V gene data show CDR1 as MGHRA and CDR2 as YSYEKL. V was pared by 0 bases and J by 4 bases, with 16 bases between.

The chain links TRBV6-1 to TRBJ2-5; D possibly corresponds to TRBD1 (5 bases). This CDR3 has 12 residues. Germline V gives CDR1 MNHNS, CDR2 SASEGT. Trimming removed 2 bases at V and 5 bases at J, with 6 bases between. The DNA for the CDR3 is TGTGCCAGCAGTGAAAGACAGGAGACCCAGTACTTC. Protein sequence: CASSERQETQYF.